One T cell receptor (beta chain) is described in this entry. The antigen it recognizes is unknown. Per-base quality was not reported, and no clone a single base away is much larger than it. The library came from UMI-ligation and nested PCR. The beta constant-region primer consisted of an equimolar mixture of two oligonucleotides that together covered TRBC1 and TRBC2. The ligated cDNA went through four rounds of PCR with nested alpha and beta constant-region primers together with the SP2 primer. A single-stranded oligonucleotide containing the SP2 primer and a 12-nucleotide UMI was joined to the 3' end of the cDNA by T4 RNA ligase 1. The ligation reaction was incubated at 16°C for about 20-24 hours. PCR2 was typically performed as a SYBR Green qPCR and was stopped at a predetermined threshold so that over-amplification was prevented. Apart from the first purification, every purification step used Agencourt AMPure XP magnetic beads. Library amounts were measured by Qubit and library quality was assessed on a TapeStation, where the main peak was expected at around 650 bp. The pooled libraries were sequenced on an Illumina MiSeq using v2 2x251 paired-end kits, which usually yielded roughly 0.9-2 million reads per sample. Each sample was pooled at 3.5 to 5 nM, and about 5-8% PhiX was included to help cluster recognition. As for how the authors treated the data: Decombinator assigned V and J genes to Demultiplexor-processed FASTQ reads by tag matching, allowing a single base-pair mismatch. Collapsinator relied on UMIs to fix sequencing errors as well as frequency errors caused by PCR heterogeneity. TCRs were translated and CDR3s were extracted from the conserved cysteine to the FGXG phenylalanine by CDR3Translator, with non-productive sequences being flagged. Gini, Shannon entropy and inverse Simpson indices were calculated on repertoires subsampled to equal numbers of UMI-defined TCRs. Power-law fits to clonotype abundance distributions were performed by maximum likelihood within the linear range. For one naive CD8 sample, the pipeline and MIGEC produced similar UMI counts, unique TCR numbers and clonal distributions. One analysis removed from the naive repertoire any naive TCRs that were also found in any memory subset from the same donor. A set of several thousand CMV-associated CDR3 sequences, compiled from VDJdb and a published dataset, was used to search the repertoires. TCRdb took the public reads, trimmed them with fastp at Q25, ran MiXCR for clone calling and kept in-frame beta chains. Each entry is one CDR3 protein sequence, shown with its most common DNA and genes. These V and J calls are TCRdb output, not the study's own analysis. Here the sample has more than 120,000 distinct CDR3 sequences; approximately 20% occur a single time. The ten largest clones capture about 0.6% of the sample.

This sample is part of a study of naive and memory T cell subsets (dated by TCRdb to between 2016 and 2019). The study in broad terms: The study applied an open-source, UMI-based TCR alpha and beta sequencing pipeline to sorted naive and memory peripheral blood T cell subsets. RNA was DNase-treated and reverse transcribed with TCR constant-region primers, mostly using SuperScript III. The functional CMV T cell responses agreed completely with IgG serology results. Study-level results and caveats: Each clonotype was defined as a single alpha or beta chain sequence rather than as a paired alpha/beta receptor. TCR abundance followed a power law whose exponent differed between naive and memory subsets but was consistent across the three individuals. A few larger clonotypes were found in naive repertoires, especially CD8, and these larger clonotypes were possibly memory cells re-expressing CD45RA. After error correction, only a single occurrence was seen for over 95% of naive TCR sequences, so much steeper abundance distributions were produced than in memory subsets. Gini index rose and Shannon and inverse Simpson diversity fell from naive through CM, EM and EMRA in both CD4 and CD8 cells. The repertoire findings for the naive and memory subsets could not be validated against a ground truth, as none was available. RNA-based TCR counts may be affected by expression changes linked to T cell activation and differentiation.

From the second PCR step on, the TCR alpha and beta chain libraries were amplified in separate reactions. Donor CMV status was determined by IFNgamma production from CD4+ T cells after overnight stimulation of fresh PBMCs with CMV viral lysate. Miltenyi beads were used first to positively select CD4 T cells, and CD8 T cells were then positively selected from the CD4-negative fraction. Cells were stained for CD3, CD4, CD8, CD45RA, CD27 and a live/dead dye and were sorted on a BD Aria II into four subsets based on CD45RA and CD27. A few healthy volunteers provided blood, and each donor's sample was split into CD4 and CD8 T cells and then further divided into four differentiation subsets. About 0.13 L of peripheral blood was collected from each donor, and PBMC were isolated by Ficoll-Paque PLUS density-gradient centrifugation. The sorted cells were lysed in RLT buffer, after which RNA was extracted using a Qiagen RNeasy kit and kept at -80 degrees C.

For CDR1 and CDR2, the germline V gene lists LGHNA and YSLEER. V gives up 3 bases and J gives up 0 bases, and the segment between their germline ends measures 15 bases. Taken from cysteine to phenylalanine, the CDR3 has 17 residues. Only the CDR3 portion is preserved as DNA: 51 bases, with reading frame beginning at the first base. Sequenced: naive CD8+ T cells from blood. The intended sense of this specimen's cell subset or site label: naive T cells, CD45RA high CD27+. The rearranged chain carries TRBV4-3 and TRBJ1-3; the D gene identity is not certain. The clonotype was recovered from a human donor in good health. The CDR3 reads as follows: CASSQTTGDVSGNTIYF. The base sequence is TGCGCCAGCAGCCAGACGACCGGCGATGTCTCTGGAAACACCATATATTTT.